The 12 T cell receptor beta chains listed next were all sequenced from one sample in a study of shared clonotypes between healthy human individuals. The table came from immunoSEQ multiplex PCR; TCRdb's copy has only in-frame clones and leaves some out. The sample lists approximately 2.5 million clones, about 92% occurring once. What was sequenced was naive CD4+ T cells sorted from blood. Subset indicated: CD45RA+ positively selected. Every receptor here comes from a young man in good health.

The chain links TRBV5-4 to TRBJ2-5, with D uncertain. Trimming cost V 5 bases and J 1 base, with 9 bases left between them. The germline V gene has CDR1 SGHNT and CDR2 YYREEE (reference sequence). This CDR3 comprises 13 residues. The chain's CDR3 is CASSPSPQETQYF. The CDR3 bases are TGTGCCAGCAGTCCCTCACCCCAAGAGACCCAGTACTTC.

J is TRBJ2-7 and V is TRBV5-1; D uncertain. V was clipped by 0 bases and J by 2 bases, with 12 bases between them. Germline V lookup: CDR1 SGHRS, CDR2 YFSETQ. CDR3 size: 15 residues. The CDR3 loop reads CASSLAETPTYEQYF. The CDR3 DNA sequence: TGCGCCAGCAGCTTGGCCGAGACACCCACCTACGAGCAGTACTTC.

The chain is built from TRBV5-6 and TRBJ2-5; D gene unclear. Germline V CDR1 and CDR2: SGHDT, YYEEEE. This CDR3 contains 13 residues. V was pared by 4 bases and J by 5 bases, with 12 bases between. CDR3 protein: CASSPTNLETQYF. The CDR3 DNA follows: TGTGCCAGCAGCCCCACGAACCTGGAGACCCAGTACTTC.

The V call is TRBV19, the J call TRBJ2-5; a possible D gene is TRBD2 (5 bases). The CDR3 totals 14 residues. V gave up 4 bases and J gave up 4 bases, with 13 bases separating them. The germline gives CDR1 LNHDA, CDR2 SQIVND (reference sequence). CDR3 amino acids: CASSSPGTRETQYF. The CDR3 DNA sequence: TGTGCCAGTAGTAGCCCGGGAACAAGAGAGACCCAGTACTTC.

The genes are TRBV5-4 and TRBJ2-3; 15 bases are shared with TRBD2. Germline V gives CDR1 SGHNT, CDR2 YYREEE (reference sequence). This CDR3 region has 16 residues. The V and J ends lost 4 bases and 5 bases, in that order; junction bases with no gene match: 5. The CDR3 DNA reads TGTGCCAGCAGCAGTGGACTAGCGGGGGGGCAAGATACGCAGTATTTT. Its protein product is CASSSGLAGGQDTQYF.

V usage is TRBV5-1 and J usage is TRBJ2-5; 7 bases are shared with TRBD2. The CDR3 length is 15 residues. V lost 0 bases to trimming and J lost 2 bases; unmatched junction nucleotides: 4. Germline V lookup: CDR1 SGHRS, CDR2 YFSETQ. The CDR3 DNA reads TGCGCCAGCAGCTTGGTGGCGGGGGAGCAAGAGACCCAGTACTTC. Protein sequence: CASSLVAGEQETQYF.

The chain joins TRBV6-6 to TRBJ1-5; the D is unclear. The germline V gene has CDR1 MNHNY and CDR2 SVGAGI (reference sequence). The V and J ends lost 5 bases and 2 bases respectively, with 10 bases between them. This CDR3 is 14 amino acids long. As DNA, the CDR3 is TGTGCCAGCAGTACCCCCCCGGGCAATCAGCCCCAGCATTTT. Amino acids: CASSTPPGNQPQHF.

The chain is built from TRBV28 and TRBJ2-3; the D is unclear. V lost 2 bases to trimming and J lost 4 bases, with 4 bases between them. Germline values: CDR1 MDHEN, CDR2 SYDVKM. This CDR3 comprises 12 residues. Written as DNA, the CDR3 is TGTGCCAGCAGTTTACCAGCAGATACGCAGTATTTT. Protein sequence: CASSLPADTQYF.

Comments on this clone: This sample also contains other DNA sequences that code for the same CDR3. The genes are TRBV7-9 and TRBJ1-6; D gene uncertain. Germline-derived CDR1 and CDR2 are SEHNR and FQNEAQ (reference sequence). Deletions cut 0 bases from V and 5 bases from J, with 5 bases between. The CDR3 is 14 amino acids. The CDR3 sequence is CASSLAGDNSPLHF. CDR3 bases: TGTGCCAGCAGCTTAGCAGGAGATAATTCACCCCTCCACTTT.

The V call is TRBV10-3, the J call TRBJ1-4, with D maybe TRBD1 (5 bases). Deletions cut 3 bases from V and 8 bases from J, with 13 bases between. There are 14 residues in the CDR3. Per the germline V gene, CDR1 is ENHRY and CDR2 is SYGVKD. CDR3 residues: CAISDRTFDEKLFF. The CDR3 DNA sequence: TGTGCCATCAGTGATAGGACATTTGACGAAAAACTGTTTTTT.

V is TRBV19 and J is TRBJ1-2; D remains unclear. The CDR3 has 15 residues. Germline CDR1 is LNHDA and CDR2 is SQIVND (reference sequence). V was pared by 10 bases and J by 0 bases, with 18 bases between. The CDR3 spells CATRREAASNYGYTF. In DNA, the CDR3 is TGTGCCACCCGGAGGGAGGCAGCGTCTAACTATGGCTACACCTTC.

The CDR3 coding sequence is TGCGCCAGCAGCCCAAGCTGGGGGGGCGTGGAGACCCAGTACTTC. It specifies CASSPSWGGVETQYF. The V and J genes are TRBV5-1 and TRBJ2-5, with D possibly TRBD2 on 7 matching bases. CDR1 and CDR2 (germline): SGHRS, YFSETQ. CDR3 length: 15 amino acids. The V end lost 4 bases, the J end lost 5 bases, and 18 bases lay between the germline ends.